Below, 17 T cell receptor beta chains from the same sample are listed, as sequenced in a study of blood T cell repertoires in COVID-19. The assay was immunoSEQ multiplex PCR, and TCRdb's table has in-frame clones only and misses some. Here the sample spans around 270,000 clones, about 89% being singletons. Sequencing input: peripheral blood. Source of these receptors: a man aged 40-49 years with acute or convalescent COVID-19.

CDR3: CASRETGGFPGELFF. In nucleotides, the CDR3 is TGCGCCAGCAGAGAGACAGGGGGCTTTCCCGGGGAGCTGTTTTTT. The chain links TRBV10-2 to TRBJ2-2; TRBD1 aligns across 10 bases. V shed 6 bases, J shed 6 bases, and the junction held 7 bases outside the gene matches. The length of the CDR3 is 15 residues. The germline CDR1 and CDR2 sequences are WSHSY and SAAADI.

The V call is TRBV11-1, the J call TRBJ1-3; 11 bases fit TRBD1. CDR3 length equals 15 residues. CDR1 SGHAT and CDR2 FQDESV come from the germline V gene (reference sequence). V lost 3 bases to trimming and J lost 4 bases; unmatched junction nucleotides: 2. CDR3 protein: CASSLDRGQGNTIYF. CDR3 coding DNA: TGTGCCAGCAGCTTGGACAGGGGGCAAGGAAACACCATATATTTT. Based on the CDR3 plus reference TRBV11-1 and TRBJ1-3, the full variable domain is EAEVAQSPRYKITEKSQAVAFWCDPISGHATLYWYRQILGQGPELLVQFQDESVVDDSQLPKDRFSAERLKGVDSTLKIQPAELGDSAMYLCASSLDRGQGNTIYFGEGSWLTVV.

The chain is built from TRBV6-5 and TRBJ1-2; maybe TRBD1 (6 bases). CDR3 length: 14 amino acids. The germline V gene encodes CDR1 MNHEY and CDR2 SVGAGI. V was shortened by 4 bases and J by 6 bases, with 15 bases between the two germline ends. CDR3 region: CASSSPAAGDGYTF. CDR3 coding DNA: TGTGCCAGCAGTTCCCCCGCCGCAGGGGATGGCTACACCTTC.

The gene calls are TRBV6-5 and TRBJ1-1; TRBD1 agrees at 7 bases. CDR1 is MNHEY and CDR2 is SVGAGI in the germline V gene. The CDR3 has 12 residues. The V gene end was trimmed by 10 bases and the J gene end by 6 bases; junction bases not matched to a gene: 8. CDR3 sequence (DNA): TGTGCCACAGCATTCGGACAGGCTGAAGCTTTCTTT. This sequence encodes CATAFGQAEAFF.

Concerning this clone itself: At one end the junction does not follow the germline gene, possibly because of a read error. The gene calls are TRBV2 and TRBJ1-2, with D hard to call. CDR3 size: 12 residues. Per germline, CDR1 SNHLY and CDR2 FYNNEI. The CDR3 DNA reads as TGTGCCAGCAGTGAGTTCAGTGAGGAACACGCCTTC. It encodes CASSEFSEEHAF.

The chain is built from TRBV11-3 and TRBJ2-1; 14 positions agree with TRBD2. Losses at the gene ends were 1 base for V and 3 bases for J; bases not matched to a gene: 8. In germline, CDR1 is SGHNT, CDR2 YENEEA. The CDR3 totals 19 residues. The CDR3 DNA is TGTGCCAGCAGCTTAGGACAAGGACTAGCGGGGGGCCTCTACAATGAGCAGTTCTTC. Protein sequence: CASSLGQGLAGGLYNEQFF.

The V and J genes are TRBV24-1 and TRBJ2-3; TRBD1 aligns across 11 bases. CDR1 is KGHDR, CDR2 SFDVKD, per germline. The CDR3 contains 14 residues. V trimming: 7 bases; J trimming: 3 bases; junction bases outside the gene matches: 2. The CDR3 DNA is TGTGCCACCAGCGGGACAGGGGGGACAGATACGCAGTATTTT. As protein: CATSGTGGTDTQYF.

The V call is TRBV6-5, the J call TRBJ2-1, with 9 bases fitting TRBD2. The CDR3 length is 14 residues. The germline V gene encodes CDR1 MNHEY and CDR2 SVGAGI. Losses at the gene ends were 5 bases for V and 6 bases for J; bases not matched to a gene: 5. The CDR3 region has the DNA TGTGCCAGCAGTAGCGGGGGGCCTCGCAATGAGCAGTTCTTC. This gives the protein CASSSGGPRNEQFF.

The table lists this clone with a few counts. The V gene is TRBV2, the J gene TRBJ1-2, with TRBD1 matching over 9 bases. Germline V gene sequence: CDR1 SNHLY, CDR2 FYNNEI. V trimming: 6 bases; J trimming: 6 bases; junction bases outside the gene matches: 11. The CDR3 is made up of 15 amino acids. CDR3 DNA sequence: TGTGCCAGCAGCCGAATTCGGACAGGGGTGAATGGCTACACCTTC. Its translation: CASSRIRTGVNGYTF.

This chain joins TRBV7-3 and TRBJ2-2; 7 nucleotides agree with TRBD1. J was trimmed by 2 bases and V by 5 bases; bases with no gene match: 11. This CDR3 comprises 17 residues. The germline CDR1 and CDR2 sequences are SGHTA and FQGTGA. This CDR3 is CASSPSSGTANTGELFF. The CDR3 DNA reads TGTGCCAGCAGCCCCAGCTCCGGGACAGCAAACACCGGGGAGCTGTTTTTT.

This chain connects TRBV2 to TRBJ1-6; TRBD1 is a possible D gene (6 bases). The CDR3 sequence is 15 residues long. The ends were cut back, 2 bases at V and 15 bases at J, with 20 bases in the middle. Germline CDR1 is SNHLY and CDR2 is FYNNEI. Written as DNA, the CDR3 is TGTGCCAGCAGTGAAAGGGGGGGGCGTGGCCAGCTCCTCCACTTT. Translation gives CASSERGGRGQLLHF.

V and J are TRBV29-1 and TRBJ2-7, with 9 bases that match TRBD1. Germline CDR1 and CDR2: SQVTM and ANQGSEA. The V and J ends lost 6 bases and 4 bases, in that order; junction bases with no gene match: 10. The CDR3 is 14 amino acids. CDR3 sequence (DNA): TGCAGCGTGGGGACCGGGACAGGGATTTACGAGCAGTACTTC. It specifies CSVGTGTGIYEQYF.

This sequence joins TRBV20-1 and TRBJ2-1; D is unclear. The length of the CDR3 is 11 residues. In germline, CDR1 is DFQATT, CDR2 SNEGSKA (reference sequence). V was clipped by 5 bases and J by 12 bases, with 14 bases between them. The CDR3, as DNA: TGCAGTGCTCCGGTCTCCCGAGGGCAGTTCTTC. This translates into CSAPVSRGQFF.

V and J are TRBV5-1 and TRBJ2-5; 10 bases fit TRBD1. Losses at the gene ends were 0 bases for V and 4 bases for J; bases not matched to a gene: 0. The CDR3 runs to 14 residues. Germline CDR1 SGHRS, CDR2 YFSETQ. The CDR3: CASSLGTGGETQYF. CDR3 bases: TGCGCCAGCAGCTTGGGGACAGGGGGAGAGACCCAGTACTTC.

The count of this clone is one. The V call is TRBV27, the J call TRBJ2-7, with a weak D call TRBD2 (6 bases). V was clipped by 4 bases and J by 7 bases, with 8 bases between them. Germline assignment: CDR1 MNHEY and CDR2 SMNVEV (reference sequence). This CDR3 is built from 11 residues. CDR3 loop: CASSSAGEQYF. DNA of the CDR3: TGTGCCAGCAGTTCCGCGGGGGAGCAGTACTTC.

This clone was seen only once. V gene TRBV9 combines with J gene TRBJ2-7, with a weak D call TRBD2 (5 bases). Germline CDR1 reads SGDLS; CDR2 reads YYNGEE. Trimming stripped 3 bases from V and 7 bases from J, with 20 bases between. This CDR3 spans 15 amino acids. CDR3 region: CASSAGWAEEREQYF. The CDR3 DNA reads as TGTGCCAGCAGCGCGGGGTGGGCGGAGGAGAGGGAGCAGTACTTC.

V usage is TRBV12-5 and J usage is TRBJ1-5; D gene unclear. Between the trimmed V and J ends, which lost 0 bases and 3 bases, there was a span of 12 bases. Germline CDR1 is LGHNT and CDR2 is FRNRAP. The CDR3 spans 16 residues. For the CDR3, the DNA is TGTGCTAGTGGTTTGGTTTTATCACGGTCCAATCAGCCCCAGCATTTT. Translating gives CASGLVLSRSNQPQHF.